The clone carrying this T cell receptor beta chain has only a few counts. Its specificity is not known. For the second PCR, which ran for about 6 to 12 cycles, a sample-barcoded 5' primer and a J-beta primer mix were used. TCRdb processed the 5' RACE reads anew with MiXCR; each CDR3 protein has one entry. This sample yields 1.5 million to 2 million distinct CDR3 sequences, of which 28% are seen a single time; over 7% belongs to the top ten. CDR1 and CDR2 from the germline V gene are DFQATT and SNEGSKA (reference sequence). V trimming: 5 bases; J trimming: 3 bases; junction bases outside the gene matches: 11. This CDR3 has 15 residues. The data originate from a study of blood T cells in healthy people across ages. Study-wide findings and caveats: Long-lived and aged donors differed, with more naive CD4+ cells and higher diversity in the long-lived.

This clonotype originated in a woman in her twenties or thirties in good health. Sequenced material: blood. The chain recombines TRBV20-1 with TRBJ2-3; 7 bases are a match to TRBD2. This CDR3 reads CSAGRGGRGTDTQYF. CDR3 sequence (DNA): TGCAGTGCTGGCCGGGGCGGGAGAGGAACAGATACGCAGTATTTT.